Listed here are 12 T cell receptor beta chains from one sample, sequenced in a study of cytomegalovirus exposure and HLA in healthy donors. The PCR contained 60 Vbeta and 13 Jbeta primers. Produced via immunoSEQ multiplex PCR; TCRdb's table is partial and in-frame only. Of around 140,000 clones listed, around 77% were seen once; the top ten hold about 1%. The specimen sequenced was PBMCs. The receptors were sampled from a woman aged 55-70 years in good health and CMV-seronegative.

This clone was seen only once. The CDR3 DNA follows: TGTGCCAGCAGCTTAATATCGGTAGCGGGAGTGGTTTACAATGAGCAGTTCTTC. This codes for CASSLISVAGVVYNEQFF. This chain uses TRBV7-9 with TRBJ2-1; the match to TRBD2 covers 9 bases. The CDR3 length is 18 residues. Per germline, CDR1 SEHNR and CDR2 FQNEAQ (reference sequence). J gave up 4 bases and V 2 bases, and 12 bases lay outside the gene matches.

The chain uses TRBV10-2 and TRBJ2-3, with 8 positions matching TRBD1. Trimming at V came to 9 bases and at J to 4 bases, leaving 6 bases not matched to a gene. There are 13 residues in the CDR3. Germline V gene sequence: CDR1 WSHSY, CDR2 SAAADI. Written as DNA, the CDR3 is TGCGCCAGTGGACAGGGTTGGGCAGATACGCAGTATTTT. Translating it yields CASGQGWADTQYF.

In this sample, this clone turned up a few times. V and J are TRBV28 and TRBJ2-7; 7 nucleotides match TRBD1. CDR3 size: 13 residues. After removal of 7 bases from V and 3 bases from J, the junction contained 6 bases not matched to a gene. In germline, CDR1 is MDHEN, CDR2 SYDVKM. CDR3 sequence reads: CASTPTGFYEQYF. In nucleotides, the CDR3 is TGTGCCAGCACCCCGACAGGGTTCTACGAGCAGTACTTC.

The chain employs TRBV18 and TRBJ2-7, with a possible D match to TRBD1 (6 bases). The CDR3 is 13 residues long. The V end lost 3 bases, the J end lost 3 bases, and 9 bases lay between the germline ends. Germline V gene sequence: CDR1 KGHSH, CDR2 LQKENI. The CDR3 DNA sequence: TGTGCCAGCTCACCCGGACAGTTCTACGAGCAGTACTTC. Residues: CASSPGQFYEQYF.

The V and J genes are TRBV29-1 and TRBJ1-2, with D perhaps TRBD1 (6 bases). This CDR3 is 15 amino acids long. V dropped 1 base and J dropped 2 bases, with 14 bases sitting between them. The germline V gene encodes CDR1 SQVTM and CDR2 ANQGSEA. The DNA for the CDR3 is TGCAGCGTTGAAGGGCGCAGGGGAGCCAACTATGGCTACACCTTC. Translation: CSVEGRRGANYGYTF.

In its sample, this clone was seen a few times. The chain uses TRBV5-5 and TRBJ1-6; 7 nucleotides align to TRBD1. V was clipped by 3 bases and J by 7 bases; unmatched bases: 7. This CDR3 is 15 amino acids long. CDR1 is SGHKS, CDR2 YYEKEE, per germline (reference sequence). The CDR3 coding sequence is TGTGCCAGCAGCTCCGGGGACAGTGGAAATTCACCCCTCCACTTT. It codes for CASSSGDSGNSPLHF.

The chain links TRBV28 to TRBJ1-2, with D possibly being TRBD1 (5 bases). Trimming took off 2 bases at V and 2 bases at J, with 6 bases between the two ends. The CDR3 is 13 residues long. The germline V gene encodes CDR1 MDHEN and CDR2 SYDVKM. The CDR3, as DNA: TGTGCCAGCAGTTTAAACAGGAACTATGGCTACACCTTC. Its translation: CASSLNRNYGYTF.

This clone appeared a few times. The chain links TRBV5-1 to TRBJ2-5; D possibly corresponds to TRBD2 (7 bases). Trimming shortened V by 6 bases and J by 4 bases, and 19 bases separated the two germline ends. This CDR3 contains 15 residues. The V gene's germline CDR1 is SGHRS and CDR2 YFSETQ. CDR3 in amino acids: CASTEVGGGRETQYF. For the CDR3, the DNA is TGCGCCAGCACCGAGGTCGGGGGCGGGAGAGAGACCCAGTACTTC.

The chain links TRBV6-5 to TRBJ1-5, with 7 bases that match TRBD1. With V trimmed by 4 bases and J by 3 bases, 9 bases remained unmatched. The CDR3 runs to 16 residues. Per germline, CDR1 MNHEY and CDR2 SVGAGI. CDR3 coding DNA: TGTGCCAGCAGTTCCAAAGGGGGCTGGACCAATCAGCCCCAGCATTTT. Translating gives CASSSKGGWTNQPQHF.

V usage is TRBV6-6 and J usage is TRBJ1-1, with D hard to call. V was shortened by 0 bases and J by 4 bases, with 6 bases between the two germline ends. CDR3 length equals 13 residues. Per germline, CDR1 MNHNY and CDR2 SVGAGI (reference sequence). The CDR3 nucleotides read TGTGCCAGCAGTTACTCGACTCTCACTGAAGCTTTCTTT. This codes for CASSYSTLTEAFF.

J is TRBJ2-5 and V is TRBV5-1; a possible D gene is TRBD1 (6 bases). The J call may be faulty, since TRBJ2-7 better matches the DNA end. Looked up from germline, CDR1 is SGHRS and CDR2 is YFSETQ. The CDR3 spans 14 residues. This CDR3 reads CASSLTGWSYEQYF. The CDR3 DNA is TGCGCCAGCAGCTTGACAGGGTGGTCCTACGAGCAGTACTTC.

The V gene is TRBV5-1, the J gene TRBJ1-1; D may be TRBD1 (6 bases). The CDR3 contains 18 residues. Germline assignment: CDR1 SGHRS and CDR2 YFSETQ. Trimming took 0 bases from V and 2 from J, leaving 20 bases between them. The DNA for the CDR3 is TGCGCCAGCAGCTTGGGCCCAAGAGGGCAGGGGATTAACACTGAAGCTTTCTTT. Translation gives CASSLGPRGQGINTEAFF.